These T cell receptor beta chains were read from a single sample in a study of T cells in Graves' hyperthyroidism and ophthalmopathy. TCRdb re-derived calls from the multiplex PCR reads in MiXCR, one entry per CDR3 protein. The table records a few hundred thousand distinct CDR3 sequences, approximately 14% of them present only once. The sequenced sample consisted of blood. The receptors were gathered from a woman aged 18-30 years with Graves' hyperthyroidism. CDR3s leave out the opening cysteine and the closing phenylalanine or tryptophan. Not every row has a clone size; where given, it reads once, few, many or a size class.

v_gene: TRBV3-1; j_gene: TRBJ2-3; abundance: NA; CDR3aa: ASSPGLLSGDTQY
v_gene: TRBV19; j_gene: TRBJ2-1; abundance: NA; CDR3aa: ASSALAGGYNEQF
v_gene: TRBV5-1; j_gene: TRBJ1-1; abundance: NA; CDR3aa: ASSPGGVRGSRTEAF
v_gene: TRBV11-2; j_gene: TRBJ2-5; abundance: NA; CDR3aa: ASSSGLAGASGAETQY
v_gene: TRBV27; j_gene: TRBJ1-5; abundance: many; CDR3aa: ASSPWDRGNQPQH
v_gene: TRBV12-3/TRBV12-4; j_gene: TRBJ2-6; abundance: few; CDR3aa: ASSLILAGGGRGANVLT
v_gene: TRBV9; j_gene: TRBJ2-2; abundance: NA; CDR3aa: ASSPSGTGELF
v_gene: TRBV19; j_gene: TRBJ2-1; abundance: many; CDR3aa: ASSPTSYNEQF
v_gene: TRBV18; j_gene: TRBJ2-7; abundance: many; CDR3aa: ASSHTSGSPYEQY
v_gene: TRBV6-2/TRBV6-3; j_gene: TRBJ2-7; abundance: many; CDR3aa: ASAPSSPSYEQY
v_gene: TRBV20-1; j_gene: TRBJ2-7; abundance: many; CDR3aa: SAQSTSGSRPYEQY
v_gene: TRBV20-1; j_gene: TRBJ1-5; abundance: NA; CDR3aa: SARDKPQEPQH
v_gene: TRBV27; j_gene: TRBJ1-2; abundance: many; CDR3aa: ASSLSRQGFGYT
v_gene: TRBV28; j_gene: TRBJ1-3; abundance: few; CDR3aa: ASSPSRGSGNTIY